This TCR beta chain was identified during a study of blood T cell repertoires in COVID-19 (dated by TCRdb to the early 2020s). General notes on the study: Samples from collaborators originated in the United States, Italy and Spain and spanned both the acute and convalescent phases of COVID-19. A de-identified subject ID, COVID-19 status, age in years and sex were almost always included in the sample metadata. Samples came from the ongoing ImmuneRACE study (first 160 participants) plus 1,254 subjects from 6 global collaborators. The repertoires were made available in a free public database intended to serve as a resource for research on the immune response to SARS-CoV-2. Where available, HLA class I and class II types were obtained from metadata supplied by the sample provider rather than from assay-based typing. Deeply sampled blood TCRbeta repertoires from subjects exposed to, actively infected with, or recovered from COVID-19 were included in the dataset. The prospective study material was composed of cDNA or gDNA derived from T cells, B-cell-depleted T cells, or PBMCs. The full study reports these points: Clinical and demographic metadata were provided uncurated, with the amount varying by source and participant.

Via the germline V gene, CDR1 is MDHEN and CDR2 SYDVKM. Reading from cysteine to phenylalanine, the CDR3 counts 15 amino acids. Of all the DNA, just the CDR3 is kept, 45 bases in frame from base 1. V gives up 7 bases and J gives up 5 bases, and the segment between their germline ends measures 21 bases. At one collaborating source in Seattle, patients were enrolled during active infection and were followed longitudinally through the course of disease. Collaborating institutions collected whole blood in K2EDTA tubes following their own protocols. For TCRbeta analysis, collaborators shipped samples in one of three forms: frozen whole blood, isolated PBMCs, or DNA extracted from either of those sample types. As for this clone: What this receptor recognizes is not known. No much larger clone exists at a distance of one base, and base qualities are not known.

TCRbeta CDR3 regions were amplified from genomic DNA using the immunoSEQ Assay, a bias-controlled multiplex PCR. For the original study's pipeline: Within the assay, amplification of reference gene primers was used to estimate how many nucleated cells each sample contained. To quantify the absolute abundance of each unique TCRbeta CDR3 rearrangement, sequence reads were collapsed and filtered. For each sample, productive Simpson clonality was calculated as the square root of Simpson's diversity index over productive rearrangements. Entries here come from immuneACCESS through TCRdb and include only in-frame sequences with V and J called. Some clones fail to appear in such tables; in the studies checked, an unresolved V gene covers under half of the shortfall, and the cause of the remainder is unknown. V and J calls plus clone size are reproduced from that table; the DNA served to infer D and trimming. The sample table contains some 64,000 clones; only one count was recorded for approximately 84% of them. The ten largest clones represent roughly 15% of the sample.

The clonotype comes from a man aged 55 to 70 with COVID-19, enrolled during active disease. Material: peripheral blood. The chain is made from TRBV28 and TRBJ2-7, with a weak D call of TRBD1 (7 bases match). The DNA sequence is as follows: TGTGCCAGCACACTAGGGGGGACAGTCTATCACGAGCAGTACTTC. It specifies CASTLGGTVYHEQYF.